This T cell receptor beta chain stems from a study of Graves' ophthalmopathy and Graves' hyperthyroidism. The study, taken as a whole, reports: For separating ophthalmopathy from stable hyperthyroidism, a 13-signature model gave roughly 90% sensitivity and 81.08% specificity.

Amplification of TCR beta CDR3 regions used RNA transcripts. First-round RT-PCR used HTBI primers; second-round multiplex PCR followed. TCRdb re-derived calls from the multiplex PCR reads in MiXCR, one entry per CDR3 protein. The sample records about 660,000 distinct CDR3 sequences, 35% to 45% being singletons. CDR3 size: 15 residues. From germline, CDR1 is MGHDK and CDR2 SYGVNS. The V gene end was trimmed by 2 bases and the J gene end by 5 bases; junction bases not matched to a gene: 8. Ten or more counts support this clonotype. Its antigen is currently unknown. The chain carries TRBV25-1 and TRBJ1-2; 7 bases map to TRBD1. This receptor was taken from an adult man with Graves' ophthalmopathy. The source material was peripheral blood. The CDR3 spells CASSEPGTEFYGYTF. For the CDR3, the DNA is TGTGCCAGCAGTGAACCCGGGACAGAGTTTTATGGCTACACCTTC.